Listed here are 21 T cell receptor beta chains from one sample, sequenced in a study of long-term antiretroviral therapy in people with HIV. The authors ran the immunoSEQ assay, v3.0, at survey level. The repertoire was sequenced with immunoSEQ multiplex PCR; TCRdb's copy has only in-frame clones and lacks some. The data hold tens of thousands of clones, with around 89% observed a single time. Here the sequenced sample was unsorted PBMCs, taken 3.2 years before starting antiretroviral therapy. These TCRs come from a man over 45 with HIV.

DNA for the CDR3: TGTGCCAGCCGACGGGGACAGGGGACTAAAGGGACTGAAGCTTTCTTT. This encodes CASRRGQGTKGTEAFF. The chain employs TRBV4-2 and TRBJ1-1; 10 bases map to TRBD1. The CDR3 has 16 amino acids. V lost 8 bases and J lost 5; bases outside the gene matches: 14. Germline V gene lookup returns CDR1 LGHNA and CDR2 YNFKEQ.

This chain links TRBV2 with TRBJ1-2; D might be TRBD1 (6 bases). Deletions cut 3 bases from V and 3 bases from J, with 14 bases between. This CDR3 is 15 amino acids long. Germline CDR1 reads SNHLY; CDR2 reads FYNNEI. CDR3 DNA sequence: TGTGCCAGCAGTGACTCCAAGGGGGATTACTATGGCTACACCTTC. Protein product: CASSDSKGDYYGYTF. Based on the CDR3 plus reference TRBV2 and TRBJ1-2, the full variable domain is EPEVTQTPSHQVTQMGQEVILRCVPISNHLYFYWYRQILGQKVEFLVSFYNNEISEKSEIFDDQFSVERPDGSNFTLKIRSTKLEDSAMYFCASSDSKGDYYGYTFGSGTRLTVV.

This clone showed up just once. The J gene is TRBJ2-3, the V gene TRBV5-1; D not resolved. The CDR3 has 12 amino acids. V dropped 3 bases and J dropped 2 bases, with 4 bases sitting between them. CDR1 SGHRS and CDR2 YFSETQ come from the germline V gene. CDR3 sequence reads: CASSSPTDTQYF. CDR3 DNA: TGCGCCAGCAGCTCCCCCACAGATACGCAGTATTTT.

The chain has TRBV15 and TRBJ2-3; D not resolved. Trimming removed 0 bases at V and 5 bases at J, with 3 bases between. This CDR3 has 12 residues. CDR1 and CDR2 from the germline V gene are LNHNV and YYDKDF (reference sequence). The CDR3 DNA reads TGTGCCACCAGCAGAGAAGGAGATACGCAGTATTTT. This codes for CATSREGDTQYF.

CDR3 region: CSVETRQGLPAFF. Written as DNA, the CDR3 is TGCAGCGTTGAAACGAGACAGGGGTTGCCCGCTTTCTTT. The genes are TRBV29-1 and TRBJ1-1; 8 bases fit TRBD1. The CDR3 runs 13 residues. The germline CDR1 and CDR2 sequences are SQVTM and ANQGSEA. V lost 2 bases and J lost 11; bases outside the gene matches: 10.

Only a few counts were recorded for this clone. The gene calls are TRBV9 and TRBJ2-7, with a weak D call TRBD2 (6 bases). The V gene lost 2 bases and the J gene lost 1 base, with 16 bases spanning the gap. Per germline, CDR1 SGDLS and CDR2 YYNGEE. The CDR3 has 16 amino acids. The CDR3 DNA sequence: TGTGCCAGCAGCGTGGGAGGAAATACACCTTCCTACGAGCAGTACTTC. Amino acids: CASSVGGNTPSYEQYF.

The V call is TRBV7-2, the J call TRBJ2-5, with D possibly called TRBD1 or TRBD2 (5 bases each). Germline lookup yields CDR1 SGHTA and CDR2 FQGNSA. This CDR3 comprises 15 residues. V was pared by 5 bases and J by 4 bases, with 17 bases between. CDR3 in amino acids: CASSHGRDQVETQYF. Here the CDR3 DNA reads TGTGCCAGCAGCCACGGACGGGACCAAGTAGAGACCCAGTACTTC. Full variable domain (rest looked up from reference TRBV7-2 and TRBJ2-5): GAGVSQSPSNKVTEKGKDVELRCDPISGHTALYWYRQSLGQGLEFLIYFQGNSAPDKSGLPSDRFSAERTGGSVSTLTIQRTQQEDSAVYLCASSHGRDQVETQYFGPGTRLLVL.

V is TRBV6-4 and J is TRBJ2-7, with 9 bases lining up with TRBD1. Germline V gene data show CDR1 as MRHNA and CDR2 as SNTAGT. Trimming removed 5 bases from V and 1 base from J; junction bases left unmatched: 3. The CDR3 has 14 amino acids. DNA for the CDR3: TGTGCCAGCAGTCCGGACAGGGGTTCCTACGAGCAGTACTTC. Protein product: CASSPDRGSYEQYF.

The chain recombines TRBV6-5 with TRBJ2-7; no clear D. CDR3 length: 12 amino acids. The V and J ends lost 4 bases and 7 bases respectively, with 11 bases between them. CDR1 and CDR2 (germline): MNHEY, SVGAGI. CDR3 amino acids: CASSFYPGEQYF. DNA of the CDR3: TGTGCCAGCAGTTTCTACCCCGGGGAGCAGTACTTC.

V and J are TRBV27 and TRBJ1-1, with a possible D match to TRBD1 (5 bases). From germline, CDR1 is MNHEY and CDR2 SMNVEV (reference sequence). The CDR3 extends over 15 amino acids. The V and J ends lost 2 bases and 1 base respectively, with 11 bases between them. In DNA form, the CDR3 reads TGTGCCAGCAGTTTAGGCCCGACAGAGAACACTGAAGCTTTCTTT. Residues: CASSLGPTENTEAFF.

This rearrangement joins TRBV6-1 to TRBJ2-5; 9 bases fit TRBD1. This CDR3 is built from 14 residues. V was pared by 4 bases and J by 4 bases, with 4 bases of the junction left unmatched. Germline V gives CDR1 MNHNS, CDR2 SASEGT. As DNA, the CDR3 is TGTGCCAGCAGTGCGGGACAGGGTGGAGAGACCCAGTACTTC. This encodes CASSAGQGGETQYF.

This clone was seen more than once but under ten times. The gene calls are TRBV9 and TRBJ2-2; tentatively, D is TRBD2 (5 bases). V was pared by 0 bases and J by 5 bases, with 11 bases between. Germline lookup yields CDR1 SGDLS and CDR2 YYNGEE. The CDR3 length is 15 residues. CDR3 coding DNA: TGTGCCAGCAGCGTAGCGGGCAGGAGGACCGGGGAGCTGTTTTTT. This codes for CASSVAGRRTGELFF.

V and J are TRBV4-3 and TRBJ1-3, with D maybe TRBD1 (6 bases). Germline lookup yields CDR1 LGHNA and CDR2 YSLEER. V was cut by 8 bases and J by 3 bases, with 17 bases left in between. The CDR3 runs 15 residues. CDR3 DNA sequence: TGCGCCAGCGGCACGGGACACTTCCTTGGAAACACCATATATTTT. Protein sequence: CASGTGHFLGNTIYF.

V and J are TRBV7-3 and TRBJ2-2; 7 nucleotides align to TRBD1. The J segment lost 3 bases and the V segment lost 5 bases, leaving 3 bases of the junction unmatched. CDR3 length: 14 amino acids. Looked up from germline, CDR1 is SGHTA and CDR2 is FQGTGA. Here the CDR3 DNA reads TGTGCCAGCAGCAAAGACAGGGACACCGGGGAGCTGTTTTTT. It specifies CASSKDRDTGELFF. Complete variable domain (other parts from reference TRBV7-3 and TRBJ2-2): GAGVSQTPSNKVTEKGKYVELRCDPISGHTALYWYRQSLGQGPEFLIYFQGTGAADDSGLPNDRFFAVRPEGSVSTLKIQRTERGDSAVYLCASSKDRDTGELFFGEGSRLTVL.

The CDR3 nucleotides read TGTGCCAGCAGTTTACCAGGCTACGAGCAGTACTTC. It specifies CASSLPGYEQYF. The chain employs TRBV28 and TRBJ2-7; D gene uncertain. The germline V gene has CDR1 MDHEN and CDR2 SYDVKM. V lost 2 bases and J 3 bases, leaving 5 bases between the germline ends. The CDR3 consists of 12 residues.

J is TRBJ1-1 and V is TRBV5-1; a weak D match, TRBD1 (6 bases). Trimming left V 0 bases short and J 5 bases short, with 8 bases between. This CDR3 has 13 residues. The V gene's germline CDR1 is SGHRS and CDR2 YFSETQ. CDR3 loop: CASSLVGATEAFF. CDR3 in DNA: TGCGCCAGCAGCTTGGTGGGGGCTACTGAAGCTTTCTTT.

The rearrangement links TRBV7-9 to TRBJ2-7; D uncertain. The germline gives CDR1 SEHNR, CDR2 FQNEAQ (reference sequence). The V end was cut by 1 base, the J end by 7 bases, with 11 bases between. The CDR3 runs to 13 residues. CDR3 in amino acids: CASSLDGPWEQYF. DNA of the CDR3: TGTGCCAGCAGCTTAGATGGGCCTTGGGAGCAGTACTTC.

The chain recombines TRBV4-3 with TRBJ2-7; D ambiguous. Germline V gene data show CDR1 as LGHNA and CDR2 as YSLEER. Deletions cut 1 base from V and 3 bases from J, with 10 bases between. The CDR3 covers 14 residues. The DNA of the CDR3 is TGCGCCAGCAGCCAAGGAACAGTTTACTACGAGCAGTACTTC. It specifies CASSQGTVYYEQYF.

The chain combines TRBV5-1 with TRBJ2-5, with 13 bases aligning to TRBD2. V was pared by 2 bases and J by 5 bases, with 3 bases of the junction left unmatched. The CDR3 sequence is 15 residues long. Germline-derived CDR1 and CDR2 are SGHRS and YFSETQ. The CDR3 protein is CASSLRLAGGETQYF. DNA of the CDR3: TGCGCCAGCAGCTTAAGACTAGCGGGGGGCGAGACCCAGTACTTC. Supplemented by reference TRBV5-1 and TRBJ2-5, the full variable domain reads KAGVTQTPRYLIKTRGQQVTLSCSPISGHRSVSWYQQTPGQGLQFLFEYFSETQRNKGNFPGRFSGRQFSNSRSEMNVSTLELGDSALYLCASSLRLAGGETQYFGPGTRLLVL.

The V call is TRBV5-6, the J call TRBJ2-3, with a weak D call TRBD2 (6 bases). CDR3 size: 16 residues. Trimming shortened V by 0 bases and J by 2 bases, and 13 bases separated the two germline ends. CDR1 and CDR2 (germline): SGHDT, YYEEEE. CDR3 sequence reads: CASSLELALTTDTQYF. CDR3 sequence (DNA): TGTGCCAGCAGCTTGGAACTAGCCCTCACCACAGATACGCAGTATTTT.

The chain recombines TRBV5-4 with TRBJ1-4; the D is unclear. V shed 1 base and J shed 8 bases, with 15 bases lying between them. The CDR3 is made up of 15 amino acids. Germline CDR1 is SGHNT and CDR2 is YYREEE (reference sequence). CDR3 protein: CASSLMISGEEKLFF. The CDR3 DNA is TGTGCCAGCAGCTTGATGATAAGTGGGGAGGAAAAACTGTTTTTT.